Below, 24 T cell receptor beta chains from the same sample are listed, as sequenced in a study of blood T cells in healthy people across ages. Primers used in a second PCR of roughly 7 to 12 cycles were a sample-barcoded 5' primer and a J-beta primer mix. TCRdb called the 5' RACE reads again in MiXCR, with one record for every CDR3 protein. The profile shows about 640,000 distinct CDR3 sequences, approximately 50% of them singletons. The specimen sequenced was blood. Source of these receptors: a man in his fifties or sixties in good health.

Turning to this clonotype: Being one base from a much bigger clone, this may be a read error. The V gene is TRBV5-6, the J gene TRBJ2-7; 10 bases match TRBD1. V was pared by 5 bases and J by 5 bases, with 10 bases of the junction left unmatched. The CDR3 totals 15 residues. Germline V gene lookup returns CDR1 SGHDT and CDR2 YYEEEE. CDR3 sequence: CASRWTGTGAHEQYF. CDR3 DNA sequence: TGTGCCAGCAGATGGACCGGGACAGGGGCCCACGAGCAGTACTTC.

The V gene is TRBV28, the J gene TRBJ2-7; D unresolved. V dropped 7 bases and J dropped 0 bases, with 16 bases sitting between them. The CDR3 covers 15 residues. The V gene's germline CDR1 is MDHEN and CDR2 SYDVKM. CDR3 residues: CASNGPGKSSYEQYF. CDR3 coding DNA: TGTGCCAGCAATGGTCCAGGCAAAAGCTCCTACGAGCAGTACTTC.

The chain is built from TRBV5-1 and TRBJ2-1; possible D gene TRBD1, 6 bases. The V end was cut by 3 bases, the J end by 6 bases, with 16 bases between. The CDR3 loop spans 15 amino acids. Germline CDR1 and CDR2: SGHRS and YFSETQ. The CDR3 loop reads CASSSDRGAFNEQFF. The CDR3 DNA sequence: TGCGCCAGCAGCTCGGACAGAGGGGCCTTCAATGAGCAGTTCTTC.

V is TRBV7-2 and J is TRBJ2-1; TRBD2 matches at 8 bases. The V segment lost 2 bases and the J segment 4 bases; nucleotides outside the gene matches: 7. The CDR3 runs 16 residues. CDR1 is SGHTA, CDR2 FQGNSA, per germline. The CDR3 here is CASSLWGGGTYNEQFF. The CDR3 DNA sequence: TGTGCCAGCAGCTTATGGGGCGGGGGGACATACAATGAGCAGTTCTTC. Using reference TRBV7-2 and TRBJ2-1 for the parts outside the CDR3, the full variable domain is GAGVSQSPSNKVTEKGKDVELRCDPISGHTALYWYRQSLGQGLEFLIYFQGNSAPDKSGLPSDRFSAERTGGSVSTLTIQRTQQEDSAVYLCASSLWGGGTYNEQFFGPGTRLTVL.

The DNA for the CDR3 is TGTGCCAGCAGCTCCAGCGGGAAATCCTACGAGCAGTACTTC. Protein sequence: CASSSSGKSYEQYF. V and J are TRBV27 and TRBJ2-7, with TRBD2 matching over 7 bases. CDR1 MNHEY and CDR2 SMNVEV come from the germline V gene (reference sequence). This CDR3 spans 14 amino acids. V shed 6 bases and J 1 base; nucleotides not matched to a gene: 6.

This clonotype occurred a few times. DNA for the CDR3: TGCGCCAGCAGACCTAGCGGGGCTTCTCAAGAGACCCAGTACTTC. Protein: CASRPSGASQETQYF. This chain links TRBV4-1 with TRBJ2-5; 9 nucleotides line up with TRBD2. The CDR3 is 15 amino acids. After removal of 6 bases from V and 2 bases from J, the junction contained 7 bases not matched to a gene. Germline-derived CDR1 and CDR2 are MGHRA and YSYEKL.

The chain links TRBV12-3 or TRBV12-4 to TRBJ2-3; D is undetermined. The germline V and J ends were trimmed by 5 bases and 1 base, with 10 bases remaining between them. This CDR3 is 14 amino acids long. CDR3 DNA: TGTGCCAGCAGTCAACTGGCCCGCACAGATACGCAGTATTTT. Translated: CASSQLARTDTQYF.

As regards this clonotype: A junction boundary mismatches the germline segment, possibly from a read error. The chain employs TRBV24-1 and TRBJ2-1; D is undetermined. The germline CDR1 and CDR2 sequences are KGHDR and SFDVKD. The CDR3 is made up of 12 amino acids. CDR3 nucleotide sequence: TGTACCACCAGTGATTTTCGCGATGAGCAGTTCTTC. Protein sequence: CTTSDFRDEQFF.

In this sample, this clonotype turned up a few times. The chain recombines TRBV2 with TRBJ2-5; D not resolved. Trimming left V 4 bases short and J 0 bases short, with 6 bases between. The CDR3 is made up of 13 amino acids. Germline assignment: CDR1 SNHLY and CDR2 FYNNEI. In nucleotides, the CDR3 is TGTGCCAGCAGTGCGGATAACCAAGAGACCCAGTACTTC. It encodes CASSADNQETQYF.

The V gene is TRBV2, the J gene TRBJ2-7; D may be TRBD1 (7 bases). V gave up 6 bases and J gave up 6 bases, with 18 bases separating them. Germline CDR1 is SNHLY and CDR2 is FYNNEI. This CDR3 contains 14 residues. In DNA form, the CDR3 reads TGTGCCAGCAGGCCGGGACAGCGGAGGGGCGAGCAGTACTTC. The encoded protein is CASRPGQRRGEQYF.

The V and J genes are TRBV5-1 and TRBJ1-2, with a possible D match to TRBD1 (6 bases). The ends were cut back, 0 bases at V and 3 bases at J, with 12 bases in the middle. Germline assignment: CDR1 SGHRS and CDR2 YFSETQ. This CDR3 is 15 amino acids long. The CDR3 DNA is TGCGCCAGCAGCTTGGGGGGGGCGCAGGACTATGGCTACACCTTC. Protein: CASSLGGAQDYGYTF.

The genes are TRBV10-1 and TRBJ2-5; no definite D call. The CDR3 spans 14 residues. V lost 0 bases to trimming and J lost 9 bases, with 14 bases between them. The germline V gene has CDR1 WNHNN and CDR2 SYGVQD (reference sequence). The CDR3 protein is CASSESSGPGAQYF. CDR3 DNA: TGCGCCAGCAGTGAGTCATCGGGCCCTGGGGCCCAGTACTTC.

CDR3 sequence: CASSVLGGGLAGATDTQYF. The CDR3 DNA reads as TGTGCCAGCAGCGTGTTAGGGGGCGGACTAGCGGGGGCCACAGATACGCAGTATTTT. V gene TRBV9 combines with J gene TRBJ2-3, with 13 positions matching TRBD2. Germline lookup yields CDR1 SGDLS and CDR2 YYNGEE. Losses at the gene ends were 2 bases for V and 2 bases for J; bases not matched to a gene: 11. This CDR3 has 19 amino acids.

Remarks on this clonotype: Germline and junction disagree at one end, which may indicate a read error. The chain employs TRBV29-1 and TRBJ2-1; 8 bases agree with TRBD2. The length of the CDR3 is 20 residues. Germline assignment: CDR1 SQVTM and CDR2 ANQGSEA. CDR3 bases: TGCAGCGTTGAAAACGCGAGTACGACTCGGGGGACTAGGTCCTACAATGAGCAGTTATTC. Protein: CSVENASTTRGTRSYNEQLF.

The chain has TRBV20-1 and TRBJ2-1, with a tentative D call TRBD2 (6 bases). Germline V gene lookup returns CDR1 DFQATT and CDR2 SNEGSKA (reference sequence). The V and J ends lost 1 base and 6 bases respectively, with 19 bases between them. The CDR3 consists of 16 residues. CDR3 sequence (DNA): TGCAGTGCTAGAGGTGCGGGGTTCAGGTACCGCAATGAGCAGTTCTTC. Translated, it gives CSARGAGFRYRNEQFF.

This clonotype occurred many times. This rearrangement joins TRBV5-1 to TRBJ2-7; a possible D gene is TRBD1 (5 bases). The CDR3 runs 14 residues. V lost 0 bases, J lost 0 bases, and 7 bases lay in between. Germline V gene lookup returns CDR1 SGHRS and CDR2 YFSETQ. In DNA form, the CDR3 reads TGCGCCAGCAGCTTGGCAGGGATCTCCTACGAGCAGTACTTC. Its protein is CASSLAGISYEQYF.

The rearrangement links TRBV11-1 to TRBJ2-3; a possible D gene is TRBD1 (6 bases). In germline, CDR1 is SGHAT, CDR2 FQDESV (reference sequence). With 4 bases removed from V and 6 bases from J, the gap between germline ends came to 17 bases. The CDR3 has 15 residues. CDR3 residues: CASSSHREVLDTQYF. CDR3 nucleotide sequence: TGTGCCAGCAGCTCACACAGGGAAGTGTTGGATACGCAGTATTTT.

To note about this clonotype: A junction boundary mismatches the germline segment, possibly from a read error. The chain couples TRBV20-1 to TRBJ2-7, with 9 positions matching TRBD2. Gene TRBJ2-5 matches the end of the DNA better, so the J call may be wrong. The germline gives CDR1 DFQATT, CDR2 SNEGSKA (reference sequence). This CDR3 comprises 15 residues. The CDR3 region has the DNA TGCGGTGCTAGAGAAGGGCGGGGGGGCCTCGAGACCCAGTACTTC. Encoded protein: CGAREGRGGLETQYF.

This chain connects TRBV20-1 to TRBJ1-3, with D possibly matching TRBD1 (6 bases). The germline V gene encodes CDR1 DFQATT and CDR2 SNEGSKA (reference sequence). The CDR3 runs to 15 residues. V gave up 3 bases and J gave up 1 base, with 13 bases separating them. CDR3 in amino acids: CSARGRGDSGNTIYF. CDR3 DNA sequence: TGCAGTGCTAGGGGCAGGGGAGATTCTGGAAACACCATATATTTT.

The V call is TRBV2, the J call TRBJ2-2; D uncertain. Germline assignment: CDR1 SNHLY and CDR2 FYNNEI. With 6 bases removed from V and 5 bases from J, the gap between germline ends came to 10 bases. The CDR3 runs 13 residues. The CDR3, as DNA: TGTGCCAGCAGGCGCAGTTGGACCGGGGAGCTGTTTTTT. It codes for CASRRSWTGELFF.

This clonotype has only a few counts. The chain couples TRBV10-3 to TRBJ2-2; TRBD1 matches at 9 bases. The trim removed 7 bases at V and 1 base at J, leaving 4 bases unmatched. Germline V gene sequence: CDR1 ENHRY, CDR2 SYGVKD. The CDR3 runs 15 residues. The CDR3 DNA sequence: TGTGCCATCAAGGGACAGGGCCAGAACACCGGGGAGCTGTTTTTT. Protein sequence: CAIKGQGQNTGELFF.

The genes are TRBV12-3 or TRBV12-4 and TRBJ2-2; weak D call: TRBD1 (5 bases). The V gene lost 6 bases and the J gene lost 3 bases, with 20 bases spanning the gap. The CDR3 is made up of 17 amino acids. The DNA for the CDR3 is TGTGCCAGCAGCCAATATTTCAGGGTCGGGTACACCGGGGAGCTGTTTTTT. Residues: CASSQYFRVGYTGELFF.

The J gene is TRBJ2-5, the V gene TRBV29-1; maybe TRBD2 (6 bases). Deletions cut 2 bases from V and 5 bases from J, with 12 bases between. This CDR3 region has 13 residues. Looked up from germline, CDR1 is SQVTM and CDR2 is ANQGSEA. CDR3 residues: CSVEKGRGETQYF. CDR3 sequence (DNA): TGCAGCGTTGAAAAGGGTCGGGGGGAGACCCAGTACTTC.

Written as DNA, the CDR3 is TGTGTCACCTCCCTCGAGGTCCTTCTGGAGACCCAGTACTTC. Translated, it gives CVTSLEVLLETQYF. The V gene is TRBV5-6, the J gene TRBJ2-5, with D hard to call. Germline V CDR1 and CDR2: SGHDT, YYEEEE. The CDR3 spans 14 residues.